This TCR beta chain was profiled in a study of blood T cell repertoires in COVID-19. The overall study: Sites across the United States, Italy and Spain contributed samples from acute and convalescent COVID-19. T cells, B-cell-depleted T cells, or PBMCs supplied cDNA or gDNA.

Original processing notes: Amplification from reference gene primers served as the basis for estimated nucleated cell counts. Data came from immunoSEQ multiplex PCR; TCRdb stores just in-frame clones and leaves some out. The V and J calls and clone size come from that table; D and trimming were worked out from the DNA. The profile covers some 200,000 clones, with 85% to 90% appearing a single time and 4.4% taken by the ten largest. The sample consisted of peripheral blood. The TCR originated in a middle-aged man with acute or convalescent COVID-19.

CDR3 residues: CASRRDRGSNQPQHF. The CDR3 DNA follows: TGTGCCAGCAGGCGGGACAGGGGAAGCAATCAGCCCCAGCATTTT. This sequence joins TRBV3-1 (or the pseudogene TRBV3-2) and TRBJ1-5, with 10 positions matching TRBD1. The CDR3 sequence is 15 residues long. CDR1 and CDR2 (germline): LGHDT, YNNKEL (reference sequence). V shed 6 bases, J shed 1 base, and the junction held 3 bases outside the gene matches.